A selection of T cell receptor beta chains follows, all from one sample in a study of OX40 agonist ivuxolimab in advanced cancers. The table came from immunoSEQ multiplex PCR; TCRdb's copy has only in-frame clones and leaves some out. The sample consists of some 9,000 clones, about 87% of them appearing once. The sequencing used CD4+ or CD8+ T cells sorted from blood, collected in a trial of the OX40 agonist ivuxolimab. The receptors stem from an adult with an advanced solid tumor such as melanoma, head and neck, liver or kidney cancer. Each CDR3 is given with its conserved first and last residue. The D gene is left open where the match is weak. Rows give clone size only sometimes, using once, few, many, or a class for an expanded clone.

TRBV7-9,16,NA,NA,TRBJ2-7,TGTGCCAGCAGCCTCGACTCGGACATCTTCTCCTACGAGCAGTACTTC,CASSLDSDIFSYEQYF
TRBV28,12,NA,NA,TRBJ1-1,TGTGCCAGCAGGACGGCGGGGACTGAAGCTTTCTTT,CASRTAGTEAFF
TRBV7-6,15,TRBD1,NA,TRBJ1-2,TGTGCCAGCAGCCCCCACCAGGGGGCTAACTATGGCTACACCTTC,CASSPHQGANYGYTF
TRBV28,11,NA,NA,TRBJ2-7,TGTGCCAGCAGCCCCTCGGACCCGATGGTCTTC,CASSPSDPMVF
TRBV10-3,15,TRBD1,NA,TRBJ2-2,TGTGCCATCAGTGGGGGACAGGGCAACACCGGGGAGCTGTTTTTT,CAISGGQGNTGELFF
TRBV28,13,NA,few,TRBJ1-6,TGTGCCAGCAGTATCACGGACGGTAGCCCCCTCCACTTT,CASSITDGSPLHF
TRBV27,12,NA,once,TRBJ2-7,TGTGCCAGCAGTTCACCACGGGGCGAGCAGTACTTC,CASSSPRGEQYF
TRBV5-1,13,NA,NA,TRBJ1-1,TGCGCCAGCAGCTTGGGGACATTCGGTGAAGCTTTCTTT,CASSLGTFGEAFF
TRBV19,14,NA,NA,TRBJ2-5,TGTGCCAGTAGTAGGGGTGGGGTCCTGGAGACCCAGTACTTC,CASSRGGVLETQYF
TRBV6-6,15,TRBD1,NA,TRBJ2-1,TGTGCCAGCAGTTACACGGCGACAGGGTTAAATGAGCAGTTCTTC,CASSYTATGLNEQFF
TRBV28,14,TRBD1,NA,TRBJ2-1,TGTGCCAGCAGTTCTAGGACAGGGATCAATGAGCAGTTCTTC,CASSSRTGINEQFF
TRBV6-5,15,NA,NA,TRBJ2-7,TGTGCCAGCAGTTACTCGAACTTAGGGGTGTACGAGCAGTACTTC,CASSYSNLGVYEQYF
TRBV11-1,15,NA,once,TRBJ2-1,TGTGCCAGCAGCTTAGGTAGGAGCTCCTACAATGAGCAGTTCTTC,CASSLGRSSYNEQFF
TRBV30,16,TRBD2,NA,TRBJ2-5,TGTGCCTGGTCTTGGTGGGCTAGCGGGGAGCAAGAGACCCAGTACTTC,CAWSWWASGEQETQYF
TRBV19,12,NA,few,TRBJ1-1,TGTGCCAGTAGTATATTAGGGGGTGCGGCTTTCTTT,CASSILGGAAFF
TRBV2,15,NA,NA,TRBJ1-4,TGTGCCAGCAGTGAAGGGTCCCAAGCCGGTGAAAAACTGTTTTTT,CASSEGSQAGEKLFF
TRBV11-2,14,NA,NA,TRBJ1-1,TGTGCCAGCAGCTTAGGCCCGGCGGGCACTGAAGCTTTCTTT,CASSLGPAGTEAFF
TRBV7-3,16,TRBD2,NA,TRBJ2-2,TGTGCCAGCAGCTTAAAAACTAGCGGTAACACCGGGGAGCTGTTTTTT,CASSLKTSGNTGELFF
TRBV7-8,13,NA,NA,TRBJ2-7,TGTGCCAGCAGCTTATCACAGATCTTTGAGCAGTACTTC,CASSLSQIFEQYF
TRBV19,16,NA,NA,TRBJ2-7,TGTGCCAGTAGTATTCAGGGCGGCGGAGAAGGCGACGAGCAGTACTTC,CASSIQGGGEGDEQYF
TRBV6-9,15,TRBD1,NA,TRBJ1-2,TGTGCCAGCACCTATGGACAGGGGGCGGGCTATGGCTACACCTTC,CASTYGQGAGYGYTF
TRBV4-3,12,NA,NA,TRBJ2-1,TGCGCCAGCAGCCAAGTTGGCAATGAGCAGTTCTTC,CASSQVGNEQFF
TRBV19,13,NA,NA,TRBJ1-1,TGTGCCAGTAGTATGACAGCGAACACTGAAGCTTTCTTT,CASSMTANTEAFF
TRBV7-6,13,NA,NA,TRBJ2-3,TGTGCCAGCAGCGAAGAACCTACAGATACGCAGTATTTT,CASSEEPTDTQYF
TRBV7-9,14,TRBD1,NA,TRBJ2-1,TGTGCCAGCAGCCCCAAGACAGGGTTGAATGAGCAGTTCTTC,CASSPKTGLNEQFF
TRBV27,15,NA,NA,TRBJ2-5,TGTGCCAGCAGTCCCCGACAGCGCCTCCAAGAGACCCAGTACTTC,CASSPRQRLQETQYF
TRBV10-3,13,NA,NA,TRBJ1-1,TGTGCCATCAGTGAGAATGCGAACACTGAAGCTTTCTTT,CAISENANTEAFF
TRBV28,16,TRBD2,NA,TRBJ2-7,TGTGCCAGCAGTTACCAGCTAGCGGGAGGCACCTACGAGCAGTACTTC,CASSYQLAGGTYEQYF
TRBV5-5,11,NA,NA,TRBJ1-1,TGTGCCAGCAGCTGGGCGACTGAAGCTTTCTTT,CASSWATEAFF
TRBV27,15,TRBD2,NA,TRBJ2-2,TGTGCCAGCAGTTTGGCGGGAGGGCTTACCGGGGAGCTGTTTTTT,CASSLAGGLTGELFF
TRBV7-9,15,TRBD2,NA,TRBJ2-4,TGTGCCAGCAGCATCGGGGGGGCCGGCAAAAACATTCAGTACTTC,CASSIGGAGKNIQYF
TRBV5-5,13,NA,NA,TRBJ1-1,TGTGCCAGCAGCGCTCAGAGGGGCACTGAAGCTTTCTTT,CASSAQRGTEAFF
TRBV28,16,TRBD2,once,TRBJ2-7,TGTGCCAGCAGTTCATTAGCGGGAGGCATCTTGAACGAGCAGTACTTC,CASSSLAGGILNEQYF
TRBV7-9,14,NA,once,TRBJ1-4,TGTGCCAGCAGCTTAGCGGGGAACATGGAAAAACTGTTTTTT,CASSLAGNMEKLFF
TRBV28,14,NA,NA,TRBJ1-5,TGTGCCAGCAGTTTATACAGAGCTGATCAGCCCCAGCATTTT,CASSLYRADQPQHF
TRBV9,14,NA,NA,TRBJ1-2,TGTGCCAGCAGCTCTAACAGTGCACCCTATGGCTACACCTTC,CASSSNSAPYGYTF
TRBV29-1,13,NA,NA,TRBJ1-1,TGCAGCGTTGAAGAGAGTGACAGCTCTGAAGCTTTCTTT,CSVEESDSSEAFF
TRBV19,12,NA,NA,TRBJ1-1,TGTGCCAGTAGTATGCAGGACACTGAAGCTTTCTTT,CASSMQDTEAFF
TRBV9,14,TRBD1,once,TRBJ2-1,TGTGCCAGCAGCGGGGACAGGGGGCTCAATGAGCAGTTCTTC,CASSGDRGLNEQFF
TRBV9,10,NA,NA,TRBJ2-7,TGTGCCAGCGGTGGGACACCCTTGTACTTC,CASGGTPLYF
TRBV27,19,TRBD1,NA,TRBJ2-2,TGTGCCAGCCGCCTTTTTTCCGGGACAGGGGGCCCGAACACCGGGGAGCTGTTTTTT,CASRLFSGTGGPNTGELFF
TRBV27,18,TRBD2,NA,TRBJ2-1,TGTGCCAGCAGTCCCCTAAGGACTAGCGGGCACTCCTACAATGAGCAGTTCTTC,CASSPLRTSGHSYNEQFF
TRBV11-2,16,NA,NA,TRBJ2-2,TGTGCCAGCAGCTTCCGAAGCTCGACGTACACCGGGGAGCTGTTTTTT,CASSFRSSTYTGELFF
TRBV27,14,NA,NA,TRBJ2-6,TGTGCCAGCACTCTCAGCTCTGGGGCCAACGTCCTGACTTTC,CASTLSSGANVLTF
TRBV27,14,NA,NA,TRBJ1-5,TGTGCCAGCAGCACGTCGGGGGGCGAACAGCCCCAGCATTTT,CASSTSGGEQPQHF
TRBV5-4,15,NA,once,TRBJ2-5,TGTGCCAGCAGCGGATGGAGGGTTAATCAAGAGACCCAGTACTTC,CASSGWRVNQETQYF
TRBV5-4,14,NA,NA,TRBJ2-4,TGTGCCAGCAGCCCAGGGTTAGCCAAAAACATTCAGTACTTC,CASSPGLAKNIQYF
TRBV6-5,16,NA,NA,TRBJ1-4,TGTGCCAGCAGTTTTTCGACAGTCCCAACTAATGAAAAACTGTTTTTT,CASSFSTVPTNEKLFF
TRBV25-1,13,NA,NA,TRBJ2-2,TGTGCCAGCAGTGATGAGGGCCCCGGGGAGCTGTTTTTT,CASSDEGPGELFF
TRBV10-3,14,NA,NA,TRBJ1-2,TGTGCCATCAGTGGGGATACCGGGTCCTATGGCTACACCTTC,CAISGDTGSYGYTF
TRBV29-1,18,TRBD2,NA,TRBJ2-3,TGCAGCGTTGAATCGTCCGGACTAGCGGGAGTAAATGGAGATACGCAGTATTTT,CSVESSGLAGVNGDTQYF
TRBV6-5,14,TRBD2,NA,TRBJ2-5,TGTGCCAGCAGAATGGGACTAGACCTAGGGACCCAGTACTTC,CASRMGLDLGTQYF
TRBV10-2,14,TRBD2,NA,TRBJ2-1,TGCGCCAGCAGCCCGGGACTAGCGATCTTTGAGCAGTTCTTC,CASSPGLAIFEQFF